These T cell receptor beta chains were read from a single sample in a study of blood T cell repertoires in COVID-19. Here immunoSEQ multiplex PCR was the method, and the copy in TCRdb shows in-frame clones only, minus some. The sample holds just over 250,000 clones, 75% to 95% seen once. Input material: peripheral blood. The receptors were gathered from a person aged 18 to 29 with COVID-19, enrolled during active disease. Both conserved end residues are part of each CDR3. The D gene is left open where the match is weak. Size tells how often a clone was seen (once, few, many) or the class of an expanded clone, and some rows leave it out.

>TRBV2|TRBD1|TRBJ2-7|.
CASSPLTGDYEQYF
TGTGCCAGCAGTCCTTTGACAGGGGACTACGAGCAGTACTTC
>TRBV7-9|TRBD1|TRBJ1-1|once
CASSTRDREAFF
TGTGCCAGCAGCACACGGGACAGGGAAGCTTTCTTT
>TRBV19|TRBD2|TRBJ2-3|.
CASAGVREDTQYF
TGTGCCTCCGCGGGGGTGCGGGAAGATACGCAGTATTTT
>TRBV14|TRBD1|TRBJ1-2|.
CASSPDRRDGYTF
TGTGCCAGCAGCCCGGACAGGAGGGATGGCTACACCTTC
>TRBV7-8|TRBD1|TRBJ1-3|.
CASSLTGTGGFSGNTIYF
TGTGCCAGCAGCTTAACCGGGACAGGAGGGTTCTCTGGAAACACCATATATTTT
>TRBV7-2|TRBD2|TRBJ2-5|.
CASSSSGKRSETQYF
TGTGCCAGCAGCTCAAGCGGGAAAAGAAGTGAGACCCAGTACTTC
>TRBV4-1|.|TRBJ1-1|.
CASSQGGSLNTEAFF
TGCGCCAGCAGCCAAGGGGGCAGTTTGAACACTGAAGCTTTCTTT
>TRBV11-3|TRBD2|TRBJ2-1|.
CASSLGAAGGPDEQFF
TGTGCCAGCAGCTTAGGGGCAGCGGGAGGGCCTGATGAGCAGTTCTTC
>TRBV3-1/TRBV3-2|.|TRBJ2-2|.
CASSPHQGGWVFF
TGTGCCAGCAGCCCTCACCAGGGGGGTTGGGTGTTTTTT
>TRBV27|TRBD2|TRBJ2-1|few
CASSLLAGGVGYNEQFF
TGTGCCAGCAGTTTACTAGCGGGAGGTGTGGGCTACAATGAGCAGTTCTTC
>TRBV28|TRBD2|TRBJ2-7|.
CASSDRLAPYEQYF
TGTGCCAGCAGTGACCGACTAGCTCCCTACGAGCAGTACTTC
>TRBV4-1|TRBD2|TRBJ2-1|.
CASSHGLAGGPDYNEQFF
TGCGCCAGCAGCCATGGACTAGCGGGAGGGCCGGACTACAATGAGCAGTTCTTC
>TRBV3-1/TRBV3-2|.|TRBJ1-5|.
CASSQDGARQPQHF
TGTGCCAGCAGCCAAGATGGGGCTCGCCAGCCCCAGCATTTT
>TRBV27|TRBD2|TRBJ2-7|.
CASSSRTSGRDEQYF
TGTGCCAGCAGTAGCAGGACTAGCGGGAGAGACGAGCAGTACTTC
>TRBV28|TRBD2|TRBJ2-5|once
CASRSAGGETQYF
TGTGCCAGCAGGTCGGCCGGGGGGGAGACCCAGTACTTC
>TRBV4-1|.|TRBJ2-7|.
CASSQAIAFSYEQYF
TGCGCCAGCAGCCAAGCCATAGCGTTCTCCTACGAGCAGTACTTC
>TRBV9|.|TRBJ2-2|.
CASSVLLVPGELFF
TGTGCCAGCAGCGTACTATTGGTACCCGGGGAGCTGTTTTTT
>TRBV6-5|TRBD1|TRBJ1-1|.
CASSWGQVSNTEAFF
TGTGCCAGCAGTTGGGGACAGGTTTCGAACACTGAAGCTTTCTTT
>TRBV19|TRBD1|TRBJ1-4|.
CASSPGDRPNEKLFF
TGTGCCAGTAGTCCCGGGGACAGACCGAATGAAAAACTGTTTTTT
>TRBV29-1|.|TRBJ1-3|.
CSVASSGNTIYF
TGCAGCGTCGCCAGCTCTGGAAACACCATATATTTT
>TRBV25-1|.|TRBJ2-5|.
CASRGRWGLSSETQYF
TGTGCCAGCAGGGGCCGATGGGGACTGAGTTCGGAGACCCAGTACTTC
>TRBV5-4|TRBD2|TRBJ2-2|.
CASSRGTNDGELFF
TGTGCCAGCAGTCGGGGGACTAACGACGGGGAGCTGTTTTTT
>TRBV2|.|TRBJ1-3|.
CASSESRLSGNTIYF
TGTGCCAGCAGTGAAAGTAGACTCTCTGGAAACACCATATATTTT
>TRBV3-1/TRBV3-2|TRBD1|TRBJ2-1|.
CASSQVGPGGEQFF
TGTGCCAGCAGCCAAGTGGGGCCAGGGGGTGAGCAGTTCTTC
>TRBV19|.|TRBJ1-6|.
CASRFSGSSYNSPLHF
TGTGCCAGTAGATTCTCTGGGAGCTCCTATAATTCACCCCTCCACTTT
>TRBV27|.|TRBJ2-2|.
CASSPHTSTGELFF
TGTGCCAGCAGTCCCCACACCTCCACCGGGGAGCTGTTTTTT
>TRBV5-6|.|TRBJ1-1|.
CASRSGYTEAFF
TGTGCCAGCAGGTCGGGTTACACTGAAGCTTTCTTT
>TRBV7-2|.|TRBJ1-6|.
CASSLERRSPLHF
TGTGCCAGCAGCTTAGAACGGAGGTCACCCCTCCACTTT
>TRBV10-3|.|TRBJ2-1|.
CAISERTPDYNEQFF
TGTGCCATCAGTGAAAGGACACCTGATTACAATGAGCAGTTCTTC
>TRBV9|.|TRBJ2-7|.
CASSPGRNVYEQYF
TGTGCCAGCAGCCCAGGGCGGAACGTCTACGAGCAGTACTTC
>TRBV7-2|TRBD2|TRBJ2-7|.
CASSYGTSGKYEQYF
TGTGCCAGCAGCTACGGGACTAGCGGGAAGTACGAGCAGTACTTC
>TRBV5-1|.|TRBJ2-3|.
CASSLGALTDTQYF
TGCGCCAGCAGCTTGGGAGCACTAACAGATACGCAGTATTTT
>TRBV24-1|.|TRBJ2-5|.
CATSAPVGYQYF
TGTGCCACCAGTGCCCCTGTCGGGTACCAGTACTTC
>TRBV9|TRBD1|TRBJ2-1|.
CASSRAGTGYNEQFF
TGTGCCAGCAGTCGGGCCGGGACAGGGTACAATGAGCAGTTCTTC
>TRBV7-9|TRBD1|TRBJ2-7|.
CASFARTGEQYF
TGTGCCAGCTTTGCCCGGACAGGCGAGCAGTACTTC
>TRBV27|TRBD2|TRBJ2-7|.
CASSLSGSVSYEQYF
TGTGCCAGCAGCCTTAGCGGGAGTGTCTCCTACGAGCAGTACTTC
>TRBV5-4|TRBD2|TRBJ2-7|.
CASSPGGTSGSYEQYF
TGTGCCAGCAGTCCAGGGGGGACTAGCGGATCCTACGAGCAGTACTTC
>TRBV6-4|TRBD2|TRBJ2-1|.
CASSGLAGEYNEQFF
TGTGCCAGCAGTGGACTAGCGGGAGAATACAATGAGCAGTTCTTC
>TRBV5-1|.|TRBJ2-7|.
CASSQPPDSREQYF
TGCGCCAGCAGCCAACCCCCGGACTCCCGCGAGCAGTACTTC
>TRBV18|.|TRBJ1-1|.
CASSPTVAGGDTEAFF
TGTGCCAGCTCGCCAACAGTGGCGGGAGGGGACACTGAAGCTTTCTTT
>TRBV19|TRBD2|TRBJ2-1|.
CASGLAGVNEQFF
TGTGCCTCGGGACTAGCGGGAGTCAATGAGCAGTTCTTC
>TRBV7-6|TRBD1|TRBJ2-2|.
CASSLRQGTNTGELFF
TGTGCCAGCAGCTTAAGACAGGGGACAAACACCGGGGAGCTGTTTTTT
>TRBV18|.|TRBJ1-5|.
CASSPERNQPQHF
TGTGCCAGCTCACCAGAGCGGAATCAGCCCCAGCATTTT
>TRBV6-1|.|TRBJ2-7|.
CASSDGSLRTASYEQYF
TGTGCCAGCAGTGATGGGTCGCTCCGGACAGCCTCCTACGAGCAGTACTTC
>TRBV12-2|.|TRBJ2-5|.
CASRLGTAQETQYF
TGTGCAAGTCGCTTAGGAACAGCCCAAGAGACCCAGTACTTC
>TRBV5-1|TRBD2|TRBJ2-2|.
CASSDAGGRYTGELFF
TGCGCCAGCAGCGATGCTGGCGGGAGGTACACCGGGGAGCTGTTTTTT
>TRBV29-1|TRBD1|TRBJ2-1|.
CSDGGTGRTSPENEQFF
TGCAGCGATGGGGGGACAGGGAGAACTAGCCCCGAGAATGAGCAGTTCTTC
>TRBV7-6|TRBD1|TRBJ2-1|.
CASSSGQGIGDEQFF
TGTGCCAGCAGCTCAGGACAGGGGATTGGTGATGAGCAGTTCTTC
>TRBV2|TRBD2|TRBJ2-7|.
CASSTGLAVLGEYF
TGTGCCAGCAGTACGGGACTAGCGGTCCTTGGGGAGTACTTC
>TRBV18|.|TRBJ1-1|.
CASSPEVNTEAFF
TGTGCCAGCTCCCCCGAGGTGAACACTGAAGCTTTCTTT
>TRBV10-3|TRBD1|TRBJ2-7|.
CAISGTGNREQYF
TGTGCCATCAGCGGGACAGGGAATCGCGAGCAGTACTTC
>TRBV19|.|TRBJ2-7|.
CASSKTVYSYEQYF
TGTGCCAGTAGTAAGACTGTTTACTCCTACGAGCAGTACTTC
>TRBV18|.|TRBJ1-3|.
CASSPASSRGNTIYF
TGTGCCAGCTCACCAGCGTCAAGTCGGGGAAACACCATATATTTT
>TRBV19|TRBD2|TRBJ2-2|.
CASSIHTAGGPTGELFF
TGTGCCAGTAGTATCCACACAGCGGGAGGGCCGACCGGGGAGCTGTTTTTT
>TRBV11-2|.|TRBJ2-7|.
CASSLVPDGYEQYF
TGTGCCAGCAGCTTAGTCCCCGACGGGTACGAGCAGTACTTC
>TRBV29-1|TRBD1|TRBJ1-2|.
CSVDGTGIGYTF
TGCAGCGTTGACGGGACAGGGATTGGCTACACCTTC
>TRBV5-1|.|TRBJ2-5|.
CASSLQAQETQYF
TGCGCCAGCAGCTTGCAGGCCCAAGAGACCCAGTACTTC
>TRBV9|.|TRBJ2-1|.
CASSVGGRYNEQFF
TGTGCCAGCAGCGTAGGTGGCAGATACAATGAGCAGTTCTTC
>TRBV29-1|TRBD1|TRBJ2-4|once
CSVRGQGVNIQYF
TGCAGCGTCCGAGGACAGGGGGTAAACATTCAGTACTTC